Shown below are 3 T cell receptor beta chains from a single sample sequenced in a study of blood T cell repertoires in COVID-19. Repertoires were generated with immunoSEQ multiplex PCR, while TCRdb's copy carries only in-frame clones and drops some. The sample shows about 67,000 clones, around nine tenths of them seen only once. Sequenced sample: peripheral blood. Receptor source: a woman of 80 years or more with acute or convalescent COVID-19.

The chain is built from TRBV29-1 and TRBJ1-1; no definite D call. The CDR3 is 15 residues long. Between the trimmed V and J ends, which lost 7 bases and 2 bases, there was a span of 20 bases. Germline CDR1 is SQVTM and CDR2 is ANQGSEA. CDR3 amino acids: CSAPVGGRANTEAFF. The DNA of the CDR3 is TGCAGCGCCCCGGTGGGTGGGAGGGCAAACACTGAAGCTTTCTTT. The whole variable domain, filled in from reference TRBV29-1 and TRBJ1-1, reads SAVISQKPSRDICQRGTSLTIQCQVDSQVTMMFWYRQQPGQSLTLIATANQGSEATYESGFVIDKFPISRPNLTFSTLTVSNMSPEDSSIYLCSAPVGGRANTEAFFGQGTRLTVV.

The CDR3 sequence: CASSTRTGGRDIQYF. CDR3 DNA: TGTGCCAGCAGCACCAGGACAGGGGGTCGAGACATTCAGTACTTC. The chain couples TRBV7-2 to TRBJ2-4, with 10 bases matching TRBD1. Trimming at V came to 5 bases and at J to 8 bases, leaving 9 bases not matched to a gene. This CDR3 region has 15 residues. The germline CDR1 and CDR2 sequences are SGHTA and FQGNSA. Drawing the rest from reference TRBV7-2 and TRBJ2-4, the complete variable domain is GAGVSQSPSNKVTEKGKDVELRCDPISGHTALYWYRQSLGQGLEFLIYFQGNSAPDKSGLPSDRFSAERTGGSVSTLTIQRTQQEDSAVYLCASSTRTGGRDIQYFGAGTRLSVL.

The count of this clone is one. V usage is TRBV24-1 and J usage is TRBJ2-2; D perhaps matches TRBD1 (6 bases). V was cut by 9 bases and J by 4 bases, with 17 bases left in between. Germline CDR1 KGHDR, CDR2 SFDVKD. The CDR3 is 15 residues long. CDR3 sequence: CATAPITGFTGELFF. The CDR3 DNA reads TGTGCCACCGCCCCCATTACAGGGTTCACCGGGGAGCTGTTTTTT.